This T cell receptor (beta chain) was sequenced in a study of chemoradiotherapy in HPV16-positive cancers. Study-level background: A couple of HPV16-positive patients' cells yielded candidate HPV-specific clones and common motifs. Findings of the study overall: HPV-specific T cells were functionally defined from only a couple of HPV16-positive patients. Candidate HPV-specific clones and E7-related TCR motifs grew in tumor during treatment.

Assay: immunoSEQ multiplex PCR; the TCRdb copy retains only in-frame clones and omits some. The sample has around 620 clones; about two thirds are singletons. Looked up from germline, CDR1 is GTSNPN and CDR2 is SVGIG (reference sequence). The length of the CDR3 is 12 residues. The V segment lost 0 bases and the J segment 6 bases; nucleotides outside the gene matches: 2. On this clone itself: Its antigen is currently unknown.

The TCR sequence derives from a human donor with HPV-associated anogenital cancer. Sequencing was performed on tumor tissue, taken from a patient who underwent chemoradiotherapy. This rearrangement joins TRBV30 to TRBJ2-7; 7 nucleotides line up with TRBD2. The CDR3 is CAWSVGTTEQYF. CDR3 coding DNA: TGTGCCTGGAGTGTAGGGACTACCGAGCAGTACTTC.